The sequence of this T cell receptor (beta chain) was determined in a study of CD4 and CD8 cells across lung adenocarcinoma regions. MiXCR was run by TCRdb on the PCR reads, yielding one entry per CDR3 protein. The top ten clones hold roughly 19% of a sample with roughly 3,500 distinct CDR3 sequences, 55% to 70% of them seen once. Samples came from patients with localized non-small cell lung adenocarcinoma. V lost 6 bases and J lost 3, with 5 bases in between. The CDR3 covers 11 residues. CDR1 MNHNS and CDR2 SASEGT come from the germline V gene. The chain recombines TRBV6-1 with TRBJ2-5; D unclear. The material sequenced was CD4+ T cells from the margin of a lung tumor. The TCR was taken from a male donor with lung adenocarcinoma. The CD4 and CD8 labels of this study may be unreliable. The CDR3: CASSVKETQYF. The CDR3 DNA reads as TGTGCCAGCAGCGTTAAAGAGACCCAGTACTTC.